This T cell receptor beta chain was documented in a study of blood T cell repertoires in COVID-19. Study overall: Acute and convalescent COVID-19 samples came from the United States, Italy and Spain. T cells, B-cell-depleted T cells, or PBMCs provided the cDNA or gDNA that served as material.

There are a few counts of this clone. This same CDR3 is encoded by further DNA sequences in the sample. The V and J ends lost 1 base and 4 bases respectively, with 7 bases between them. This CDR3 contains 13 residues. TCRdb's copy holds only in-frame clones and misses some; the assay was immunoSEQ multiplex PCR. The profile shows about 160,000 clones, 65% to 85% of them singletons. Source material: peripheral blood. This rearrangement joins TRBV12-3 or TRBV12-4 to TRBJ1-2; D is possibly TRBD1 (5 bases). The sequence was obtained from a man in his 60s with active or convalescent COVID-19. For the CDR3, the DNA is TGTGCCAGCAGTTTAGGGCAGGGCTATGGCTACACCTTC. It is translated as CASSLGQGYGYTF.